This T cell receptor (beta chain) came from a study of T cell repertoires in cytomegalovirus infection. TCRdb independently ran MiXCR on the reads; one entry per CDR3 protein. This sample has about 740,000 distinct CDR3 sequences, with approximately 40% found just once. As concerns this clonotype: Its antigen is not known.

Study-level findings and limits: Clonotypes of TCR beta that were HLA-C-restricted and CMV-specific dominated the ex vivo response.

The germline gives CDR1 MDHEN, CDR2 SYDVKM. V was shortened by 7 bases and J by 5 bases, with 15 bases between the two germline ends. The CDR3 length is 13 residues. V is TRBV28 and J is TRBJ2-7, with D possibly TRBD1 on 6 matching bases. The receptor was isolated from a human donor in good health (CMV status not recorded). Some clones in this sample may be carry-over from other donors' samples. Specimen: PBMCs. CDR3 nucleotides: TGTGCCAGCAACCCGACAGGTGCCCACGAGCAGTACTTC. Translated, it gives CASNPTGAHEQYF. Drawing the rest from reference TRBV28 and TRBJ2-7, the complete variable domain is DVKVTQSSRYLVKRTGEKVFLECVQDMDHENMFWYRQDPGLGLRLIYFSYDVKMKEKGDIPEGYSVSREKKERFSLILESASTNQTSMYLCASNPTGAHEQYFGPGTRLTVT.